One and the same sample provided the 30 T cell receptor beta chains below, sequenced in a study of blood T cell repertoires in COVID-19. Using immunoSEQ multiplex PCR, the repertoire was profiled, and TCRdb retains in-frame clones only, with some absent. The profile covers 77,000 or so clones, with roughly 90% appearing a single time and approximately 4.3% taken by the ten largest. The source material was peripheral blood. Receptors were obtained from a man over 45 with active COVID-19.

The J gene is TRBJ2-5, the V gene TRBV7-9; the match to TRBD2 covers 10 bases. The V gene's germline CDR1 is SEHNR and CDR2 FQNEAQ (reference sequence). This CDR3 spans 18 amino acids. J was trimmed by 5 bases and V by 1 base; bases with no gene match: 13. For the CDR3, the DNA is TGTGCCAGCAGCTTAGGGACGGGGGGACTAGCGAAGCCGGAGACCCAGTACTTC. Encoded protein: CASSLGTGGLAKPETQYF.

CDR3 sequence: CAWSVTGWLGYTF. The CDR3 region has the DNA TGTGCCTGGAGTGTAACAGGGTGGCTTGGCTACACCTTC. The V call is TRBV30, the J call TRBJ1-2, with D tentatively TRBD1 (6 bases). V was trimmed by 0 bases and J by 7 bases, leaving 12 bases between them. Germline V gives CDR1 GTSNPN, CDR2 SVGIG (reference sequence). This CDR3 spans 13 amino acids. The complete variable domain, with remaining parts taken from reference TRBV30 and TRBJ1-2, reads SQTIHQWPATLVQPVGSPLSLECTVEGTSNPNLYWYRQAAGRGLQLLFYSVGIGQISSEVPQNLSASRPQDRQFILSSKKLLLSDSGFYLCAWSVTGWLGYTFGSGTRLTVV.

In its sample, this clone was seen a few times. In DNA form, the CDR3 reads TGTGCCAGCAGTGAAGGTATAGGGGAGGGTCAGCCCCAGCATTTT. This sequence encodes CASSEGIGEGQPQHF. The chain joins TRBV6-1 to TRBJ1-5, with TRBD1 as a possible D gene (5 bases). The CDR3 totals 15 residues. Trimming pared 1 base from V and 6 bases from J, leaving 13 bases between. Per germline, CDR1 MNHNS and CDR2 SASEGT.

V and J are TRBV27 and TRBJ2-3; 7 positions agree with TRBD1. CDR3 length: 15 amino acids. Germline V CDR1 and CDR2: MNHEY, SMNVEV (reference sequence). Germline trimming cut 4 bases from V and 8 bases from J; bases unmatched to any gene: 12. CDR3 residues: CASSSSGAWDSTQYF. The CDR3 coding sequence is TGTGCCAGCAGTTCCTCAGGAGCGTGGGACAGTACGCAGTATTTT.

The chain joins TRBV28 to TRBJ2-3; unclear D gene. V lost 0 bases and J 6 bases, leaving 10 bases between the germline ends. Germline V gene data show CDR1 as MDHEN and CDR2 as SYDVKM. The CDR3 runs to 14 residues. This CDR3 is CASSLWGLSDTQYF. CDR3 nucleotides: TGTGCCAGCAGTTTATGGGGCCTCTCGGATACGCAGTATTTT.

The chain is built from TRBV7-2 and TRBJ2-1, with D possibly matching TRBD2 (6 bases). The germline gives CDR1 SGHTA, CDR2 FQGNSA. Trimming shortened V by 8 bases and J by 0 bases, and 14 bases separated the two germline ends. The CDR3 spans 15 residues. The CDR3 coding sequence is TGTGCCAGCCGGCCCGGGGGTAGCTCCTACAATGAGCAGTTCTTC. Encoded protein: CASRPGGSSYNEQFF.

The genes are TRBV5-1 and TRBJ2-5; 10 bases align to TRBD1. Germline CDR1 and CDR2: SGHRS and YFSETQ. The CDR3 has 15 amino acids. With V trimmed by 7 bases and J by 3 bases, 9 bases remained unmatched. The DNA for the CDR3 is TGCGCCAGCGACCCCGGGGACAGGGGAAAAGAGACCCAGTACTTC. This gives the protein CASDPGDRGKETQYF.

Here the CDR3 reads CASSWPQEGPQEETQYF. The CDR3 DNA reads TGTGCCAGCTCTTGGCCCCAGGAAGGCCCACAGGAGGAGACCCAGTACTTC. The V call is TRBV2, the J call TRBJ2-5; possible D gene TRBD1, 5 bases. CDR1 SNHLY and CDR2 FYNNEI come from the germline V gene. V lost 8 bases and J 5 bases, leaving 27 bases between the germline ends. This CDR3 comprises 17 residues.

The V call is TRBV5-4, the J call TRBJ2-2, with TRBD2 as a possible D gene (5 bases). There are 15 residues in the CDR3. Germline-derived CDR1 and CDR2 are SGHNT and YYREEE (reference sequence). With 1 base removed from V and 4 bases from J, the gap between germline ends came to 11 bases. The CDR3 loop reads CASSLILRGTGELFF. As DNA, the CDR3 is TGTGCCAGCAGCTTGATTTTACGGGGCACCGGGGAGCTGTTTTTT. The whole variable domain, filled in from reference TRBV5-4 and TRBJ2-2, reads ETGVTQSPTHLIKTRGQQVTLRCSSQSGHNTVSWYQQALGQGPQFIFQYYREEENGRGNFPPRFSGLQFPNYSSELNVNALELDDSALYLCASSLILRGTGELFFGEGSRLTVL.

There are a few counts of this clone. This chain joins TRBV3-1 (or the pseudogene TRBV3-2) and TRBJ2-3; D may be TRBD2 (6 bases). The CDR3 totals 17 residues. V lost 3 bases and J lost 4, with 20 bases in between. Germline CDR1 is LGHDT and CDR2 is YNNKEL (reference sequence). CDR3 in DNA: TGTGCCAGCAGCCACCTACATGACAGTGGCGGGGCAGATACGCAGTATTTT. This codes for CASSHLHDSGGADTQYF.

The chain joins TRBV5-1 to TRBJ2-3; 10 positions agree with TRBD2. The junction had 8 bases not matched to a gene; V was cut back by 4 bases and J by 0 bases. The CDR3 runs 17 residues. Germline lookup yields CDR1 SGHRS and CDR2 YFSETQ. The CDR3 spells CASSLQLAGFSTDTQYF. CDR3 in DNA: TGCGCCAGCAGCCTCCAACTAGCGGGATTTAGCACAGATACGCAGTATTTT. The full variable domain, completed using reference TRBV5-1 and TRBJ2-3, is KAGVTQTPRYLIKTRGQQVTLSCSPISGHRSVSWYQQTPGQGLQFLFEYFSETQRNKGNFPGRFSGRQFSNSRSEMNVSTLELGDSALYLCASSLQLAGFSTDTQYFGPGTRLTVL.

The CDR3 bases are TGCGCCAGCAGCTTGGGGACTAGCGGGAGGGCCGGGTACAATGAGCAGTTCTTC. Residues: CASSLGTSGRAGYNEQFF. This sequence joins TRBV5-1 and TRBJ2-1, with TRBD2 matching 15 bases. Germline lookup yields CDR1 SGHRS and CDR2 YFSETQ. The CDR3 loop spans 18 amino acids. V trimming: 0 bases; J trimming: 4 bases; junction bases outside the gene matches: 5.

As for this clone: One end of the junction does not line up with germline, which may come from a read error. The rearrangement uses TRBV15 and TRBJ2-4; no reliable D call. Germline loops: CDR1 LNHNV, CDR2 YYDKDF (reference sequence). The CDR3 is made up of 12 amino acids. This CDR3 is CATSRDRSSLDF. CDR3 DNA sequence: TGTGCCACCAGCAGAGATCGTAGTAGCTTAGACTTC. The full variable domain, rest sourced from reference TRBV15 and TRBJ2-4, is DAMVIQNPRYQVTQFGKPVTLSCSQTLNHNVMYWYQQKSSQAPKLLFHYYDKDFNNEADTPDNFQSRRPNTSFCFLDIRSPGLGDTAMYLCATSRDRSSLDFGAGTRLSVL.

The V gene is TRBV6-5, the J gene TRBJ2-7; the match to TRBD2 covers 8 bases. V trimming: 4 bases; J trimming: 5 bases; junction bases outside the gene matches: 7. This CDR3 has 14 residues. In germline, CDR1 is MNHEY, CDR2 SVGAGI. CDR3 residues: CASSLGTSSDEQYF. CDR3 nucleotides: TGTGCCAGCAGTTTAGGGACTAGTTCGGACGAGCAGTACTTC.

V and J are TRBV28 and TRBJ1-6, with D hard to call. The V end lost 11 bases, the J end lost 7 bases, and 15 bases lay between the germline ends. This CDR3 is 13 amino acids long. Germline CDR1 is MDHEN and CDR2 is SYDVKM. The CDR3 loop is CAHSGITNSPLHF. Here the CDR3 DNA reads TGTGCCCACTCGGGGATAACAAATTCACCCCTCCACTTT.

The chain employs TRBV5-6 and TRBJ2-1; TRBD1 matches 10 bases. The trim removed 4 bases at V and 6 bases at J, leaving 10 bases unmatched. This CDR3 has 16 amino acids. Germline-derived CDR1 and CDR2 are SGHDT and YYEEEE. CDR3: CASSPPGTGEGNEQFF. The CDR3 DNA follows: TGTGCCAGCAGCCCTCCCGGGACAGGGGAAGGCAATGAGCAGTTCTTC.

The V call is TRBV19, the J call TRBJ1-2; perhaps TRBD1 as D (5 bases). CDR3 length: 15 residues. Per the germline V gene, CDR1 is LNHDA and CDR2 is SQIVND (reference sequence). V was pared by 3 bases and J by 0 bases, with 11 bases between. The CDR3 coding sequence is TGTGCCAGTAGTATCGGGGGAGCGGCTAACTATGGCTACACCTTC. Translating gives CASSIGGAANYGYTF.

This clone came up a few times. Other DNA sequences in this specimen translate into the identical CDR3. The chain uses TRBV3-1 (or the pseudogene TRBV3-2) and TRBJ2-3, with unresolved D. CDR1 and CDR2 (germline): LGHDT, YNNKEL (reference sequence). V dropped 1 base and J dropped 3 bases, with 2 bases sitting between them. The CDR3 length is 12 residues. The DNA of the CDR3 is TGTGCCAGCAGCCAAGCAACAGATACGCAGTATTTT. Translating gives CASSQATDTQYF.

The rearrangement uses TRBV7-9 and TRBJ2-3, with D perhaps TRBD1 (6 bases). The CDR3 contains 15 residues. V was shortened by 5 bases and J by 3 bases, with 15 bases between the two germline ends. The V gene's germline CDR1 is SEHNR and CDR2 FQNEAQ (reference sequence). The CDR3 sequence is CASSRRVTGTDTQYF. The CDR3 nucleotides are TGTGCCAGCAGCCGAAGAGTGACAGGTACAGATACGCAGTATTTT.

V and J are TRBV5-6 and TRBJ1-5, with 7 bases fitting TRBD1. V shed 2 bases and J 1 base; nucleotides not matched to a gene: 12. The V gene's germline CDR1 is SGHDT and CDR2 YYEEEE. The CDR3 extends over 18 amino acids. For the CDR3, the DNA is TGTGCCAGCAGCTTTCGTGGCAGGGGGGCGTGGAGCAATCAGCCCCAGCATTTT. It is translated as CASSFRGRGAWSNQPQHF.

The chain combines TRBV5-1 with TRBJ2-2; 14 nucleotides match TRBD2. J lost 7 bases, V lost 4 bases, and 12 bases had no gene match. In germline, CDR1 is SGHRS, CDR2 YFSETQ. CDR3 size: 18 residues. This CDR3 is CASSNTFGLAGGGGELFF. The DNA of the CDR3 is TGCGCCAGCAGCAACACCTTCGGACTAGCGGGGGGTGGCGGGGAGCTGTTTTTT.

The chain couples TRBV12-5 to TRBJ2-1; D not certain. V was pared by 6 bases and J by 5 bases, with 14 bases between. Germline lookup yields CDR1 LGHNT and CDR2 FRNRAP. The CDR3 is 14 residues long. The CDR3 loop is CASGPGRSNNEQFF. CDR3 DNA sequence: TGTGCTAGTGGCCCTGGTCGGTCCAACAATGAGCAGTTCTTC.

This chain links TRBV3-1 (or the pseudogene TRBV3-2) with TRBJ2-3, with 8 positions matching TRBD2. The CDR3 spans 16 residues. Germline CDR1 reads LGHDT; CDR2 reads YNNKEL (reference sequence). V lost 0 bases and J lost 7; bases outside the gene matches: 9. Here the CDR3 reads CASSQERTGGPNTQYF. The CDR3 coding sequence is TGTGCCAGCAGCCAAGAAAGGACGGGAGGGCCTAATACGCAGTATTTT.

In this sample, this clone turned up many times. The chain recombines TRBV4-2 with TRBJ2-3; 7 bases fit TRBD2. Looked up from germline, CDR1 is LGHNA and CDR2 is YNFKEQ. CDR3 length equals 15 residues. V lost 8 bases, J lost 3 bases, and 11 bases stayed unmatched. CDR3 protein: CASREGSGETDTQYF. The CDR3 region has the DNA TGTGCCAGCCGAGAGGGCAGCGGGGAGACAGATACGCAGTATTTT.

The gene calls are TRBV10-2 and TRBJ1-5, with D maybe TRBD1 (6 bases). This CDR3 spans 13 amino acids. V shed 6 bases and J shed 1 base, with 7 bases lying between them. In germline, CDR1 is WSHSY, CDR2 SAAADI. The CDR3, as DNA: TGCGCCAGCAGGGGACAAAGCAATCAGCCCCAGCATTTT. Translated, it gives CASRGQSNQPQHF.

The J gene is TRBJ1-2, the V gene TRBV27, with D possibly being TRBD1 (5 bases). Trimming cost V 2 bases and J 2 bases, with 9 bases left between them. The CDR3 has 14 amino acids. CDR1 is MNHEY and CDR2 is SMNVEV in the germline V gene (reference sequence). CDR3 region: CASSLTQANYGYTF. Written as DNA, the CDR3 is TGTGCCAGCAGTTTAACACAGGCCAACTATGGCTACACCTTC.

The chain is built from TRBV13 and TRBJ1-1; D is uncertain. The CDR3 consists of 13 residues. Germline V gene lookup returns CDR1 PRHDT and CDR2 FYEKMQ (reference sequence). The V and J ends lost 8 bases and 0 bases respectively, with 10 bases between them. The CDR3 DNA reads TGTGCCAGCGCGGGAGGGTTGAACACTGAAGCTTTCTTT. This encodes CASAGGLNTEAFF.

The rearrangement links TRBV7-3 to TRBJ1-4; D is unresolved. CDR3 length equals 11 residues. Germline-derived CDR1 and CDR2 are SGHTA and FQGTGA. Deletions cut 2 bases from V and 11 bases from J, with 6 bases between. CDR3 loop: CASSLWEKLFF. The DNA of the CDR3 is TGTGCCAGCAGCTTATGGGAGAAACTGTTTTTT.

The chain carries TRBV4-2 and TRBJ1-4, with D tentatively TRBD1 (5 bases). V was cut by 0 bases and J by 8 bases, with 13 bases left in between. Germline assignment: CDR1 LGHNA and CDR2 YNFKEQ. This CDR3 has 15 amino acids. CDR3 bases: TGTGCCAGCAGCCAAGATTGGCGGGGGGGGGAAAAACTGTTTTTT. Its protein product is CASSQDWRGGEKLFF.

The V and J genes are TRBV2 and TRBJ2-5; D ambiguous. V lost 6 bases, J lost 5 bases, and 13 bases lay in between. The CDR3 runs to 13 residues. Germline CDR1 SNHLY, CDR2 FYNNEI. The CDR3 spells CASSKAWSETQYF. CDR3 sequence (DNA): TGTGCCAGCAGCAAAGCCTGGTCGGAGACCCAGTACTTC. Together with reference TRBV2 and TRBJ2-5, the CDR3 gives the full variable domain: EPEVTQTPSHQVTQMGQEVILRCVPISNHLYFYWYRQILGQKVEFLVSFYNNEISEKSEIFDDQFSVERPDGSNFTLKIRSTKLEDSAMYFCASSKAWSETQYFGPGTRLLVL.